These T cell receptor beta chains were read from a single sample in a study of CD8 T cells in ankylosing spondylitis. MiXCR, run by TCRdb on the 5' RACE reads, gives a single entry per CDR3 protein. Here the sample spans under 850,000 distinct CDR3 sequences, around 20% being singletons. Sequencing input: blood, either unsorted or a sorted T cell fraction (not recorded which). The receptors were sampled from a male donor with ankylosing spondylitis. The CDR3 runs from the conserved cysteine through the conserved F or W. Size tells how often a clone was seen (once, few, many) or the class of an expanded clone, and some rows leave it out.

cdr3_length	v_call	clone_size	j_call	cdr3_aa
16	TRBV12-3/TRBV12-4	NA	TRBJ2-4	CASSPAGVRAKNIQYF
13	TRBV5-1	NA	TRBJ2-3	CASSVGNTDTQYF
16	TRBV4-2	NA	TRBJ2-7	CASSQEEGVSSYEQYF
12	TRBV3-1	many	TRBJ1-2	CASSPLDGGYTF
16	TRBV5-1	NA	TRBJ2-6	CASSWDSASGANVLTF
13	TRBV6-5	NA	TRBJ2-5	CASSYNWEGTQYF
15	TRBV18	few	TRBJ1-5	CASSLSDSFNQPQHF
16	TRBV7-9	NA	TRBJ2-7	CASSLESGVAAYEQYF
15	TRBV12-3/TRBV12-4	NA	TRBJ2-3	CASSPTPGGADTQYF
17	TRBV27	NA	TRBJ1-5	CASMEDYQGPLNQPQHF
14	TRBV11-2	NA	TRBJ2-7	CASSLVPGAYEQYF
16	TRBV10-2	few	TRBJ2-1	CASSVDLGLAVNEQFF
14	TRBV20-1	NA	TRBJ2-3	CSASTKWGTDTQYF
15	TRBV14	few	TRBJ2-1	CASSGDRAIGNEQFF
12	TRBV20-1	NA	TRBJ1-2	CSAPRQGPGYTF
11	TRBV29-1	few	TRBJ2-1	CSGGTAGEQFF
13	TRBV6-5	few	TRBJ2-5	CASSHPKVETQYF
16	TRBV7-8	few	TRBJ1-1	CASSLRVGGTNTEAFF
17	TRBV3-1	many	TRBJ1-1	CASSPSGMAGANTEAFF
16	TRBV4-1	NA	TRBJ1-2	CASSQVGGGRDYGYTF
15	TRBV2	NA	TRBJ2-5	CASSGSGSSGETQYF
12	TRBV5-1	NA	TRBJ2-1	CASSQTPDEQFF
14	TRBV6-2/TRBV6-3	NA	TRBJ1-1	CASSHRTGGSEAFF
13	TRBV14	NA	TRBJ2-3	CASSQDTGVTQYF
13	TRBV11-2	NA	TRBJ2-5	CASSPDYQETQYF
13	TRBV15	NA	TRBJ2-7	CATSRAIQDEQYF
14	TRBV6-1	few	TRBJ2-3	CASRKDRGTDTQYF
17	TRBV5-1	few	TRBJ2-5	CASSPYPTTSGTETQYF
13	TRBV5-1	few	TRBJ2-7	CASRRDEGYEQYF
17	TRBV15	few	TRBJ2-1	CATSSPKGQGGDNEQFF
15	TRBV5-1	NA	TRBJ1-1	CASSLDQPGGTEAFF
16	TRBV11-2	NA	TRBJ2-7	CASSLDWTGLSYEQYF
13	TRBV5-5	NA	TRBJ2-1	CASSLRPDNEQFF
12	TRBV20-1	NA	TRBJ2-7	CSAISLAYEQYF
16	TRBV5-1	many	TRBJ2-6	CASSRTGLSGANVLTF
17	TRBV5-1	NA	TRBJ2-7	CASSSLTSGGAGYEQYF
14	TRBV7-2	NA	TRBJ2-7	CASSLVAETYEQYF
15	TRBV12-3/TRBV12-4	NA	TRBJ2-1	CASSPGGVGYNEQFF
12	TRBV12-3/TRBV12-4	NA	TRBJ1-1	CASSSDRDQAFF
16	TRBV2	few	TRBJ1-1	CASMDREGGLNTEAFF